The present entry profiles one TCR beta chain with its context. This sample was taken from a study of PD-1 and CTLA-4 blockade in melanoma. Some clones are missing from TCRdb's copy, which holds only in-frame ones; the method was immunoSEQ multiplex PCR. The sample contains 28,000 or so clones, 91% of which appear only once. The CDR3 contains 14 residues. The V gene's germline CDR1 is GTSNPN and CDR2 SVGIG (reference sequence). V lost 4 bases to trimming and J lost 1 base, with 14 bases between them. Sequencing used CD8+ T cells from peripheral blood, obtained from a patient given anti-PD-1 treatment. The chain is built from TRBV30 and TRBJ2-7; D unclear. This receptor was obtained from a human donor with melanoma. CDR3 sequence reads: CAWTPPASSYEQYF. The CDR3 DNA reads TGTGCCTGGACCCCCCCGGCATCTTCCTACGAGCAGTACTTC.